The 7 T cell receptor beta chains given below trace back to one sample, sequenced in a study of blood T cells in healthy people across ages. A J-beta primer mix and a sample-barcoded 5' primer were used in a second PCR of about 6 to 12 cycles. TCRdb ran MiXCR on the 5' RACE reads and lists one entry per CDR3 protein. The table lists over 700,000 distinct CDR3 sequences, 20% to 25% of them singletons. A further study also used this sample, focusing on T cells of mothers and their children.

Sequences were obtained from blood. The receptors shown here come from a boy aged 5-17 years in good health.

The rearrangement links TRBV7-9 to TRBJ1-4; tentatively, D is TRBD1 (6 bases). V lost 0 bases to trimming and J lost 5 bases, with 13 bases between them. The CDR3 loop spans 16 amino acids. Germline CDR1 reads SEHNR; CDR2 reads FQNEAQ (reference sequence). The CDR3 sequence is CASSLALQGLNEKLFF. CDR3 bases: TGTGCCAGCAGCTTAGCGCTTCAGGGGTTGAATGAAAAACTGTTTTTT.

This clonotype appeared a few times. The chain is built from TRBV7-9 and TRBJ1-5; 8 bases match TRBD1. Per germline, CDR1 SEHNR and CDR2 FQNEAQ (reference sequence). CDR3 length equals 14 residues. The trim removed 5 bases at V and 6 bases at J, leaving 6 bases unmatched. The CDR3 coding sequence is TGTGCCAGCAGCCCACAGGGGGTTTCTCAGCCCCAGCATTTT. Its protein is CASSPQGVSQPQHF.

The chain recombines TRBV7-8 with TRBJ1-1; TRBD1 is a possible D gene (5 bases). CDR1 and CDR2 from the germline V gene are SGHVS and FQNEAQ. There are 15 residues in the CDR3. V was clipped by 5 bases and J by 1 base, with 14 bases between them. CDR3 region: CASSLREGQNTEAFF. The CDR3 coding sequence is TGTGCCAGCAGCCTCCGGGAGGGGCAGAACACTGAAGCTTTCTTT.

This rearrangement joins TRBV28 to TRBJ2-6; TRBD2 aligns across 7 bases. The germline gives CDR1 MDHEN, CDR2 SYDVKM. This CDR3 is 17 amino acids long. V lost 5 bases, J lost 0 bases, and 7 bases stayed unmatched. The DNA of the CDR3 is TGTGCCAGCAGTCCCCGGGGCGGGAGCTCTGGGGCCAACGTCCTGACTTTC. Translation gives CASSPRGGSSGANVLTF.

Only a few counts were recorded for this clonotype. V gene TRBV10-3 combines with J gene TRBJ2-5, with 8 positions matching TRBD2. The DNA end is more similar to TRBJ2-1, so the J call may be wrong. The CDR3 extends over 15 amino acids. Germline CDR1 is ENHRY and CDR2 is SYGVKD. The CDR3 sequence is CAITAVSGSLHEQFF. The CDR3 DNA is TGTGCCATCACCGCAGTCAGCGGGAGTCTCCATGAGCAGTTCTTC.

This clonotype has just a few counts. The J gene is TRBJ1-2, the V gene TRBV4-1, with 8 bases identical to TRBD1. Germline V gene sequence: CDR1 MGHRA, CDR2 YSYEKL. Trimming cost V 4 bases and J 3 bases; bases outside gene matches: 7. This CDR3 is 15 amino acids long. The CDR3 DNA reads as TGCGCCAGCAGCCCACAGCTGACAGGGGACTATGGCTACACCTTC. As protein: CASSPQLTGDYGYTF.

V gene TRBV9 combines with J gene TRBJ1-4; D gene ambiguous. Trimming shortened V by 5 bases and J by 6 bases, and 17 bases separated the two germline ends. There are 15 residues in the CDR3. Germline V gives CDR1 SGDLS, CDR2 YYNGEE. The CDR3 protein is CASRNRTHQDEKLFF. Here the CDR3 DNA reads TGTGCCAGCAGGAACCGTACGCACCAAGATGAAAAACTGTTTTTT.